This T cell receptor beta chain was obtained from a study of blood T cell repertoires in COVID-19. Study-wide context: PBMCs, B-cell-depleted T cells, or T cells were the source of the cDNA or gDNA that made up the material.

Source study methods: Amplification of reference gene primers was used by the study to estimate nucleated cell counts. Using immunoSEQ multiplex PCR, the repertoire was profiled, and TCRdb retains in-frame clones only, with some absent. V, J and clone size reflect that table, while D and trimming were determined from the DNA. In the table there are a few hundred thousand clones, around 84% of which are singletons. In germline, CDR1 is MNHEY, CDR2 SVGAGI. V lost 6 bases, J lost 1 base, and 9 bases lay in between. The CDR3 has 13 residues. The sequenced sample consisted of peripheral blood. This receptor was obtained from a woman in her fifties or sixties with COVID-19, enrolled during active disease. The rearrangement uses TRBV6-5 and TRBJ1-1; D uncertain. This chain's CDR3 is CASSATQNTEAFF. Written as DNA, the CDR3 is TGTGCCAGCAGCGCCACACAGAACACTGAAGCTTTCTTT.